This T cell receptor (beta chain) came from a study of response to subunit inactivated influenza vaccine. There are 14 residues in the CDR3. Trimming removed 5 bases from V and 3 bases from J, with 14 bases in between. One entry per CDR3 protein, called by TCRdb with MiXCR from the RT-PCR reads. The profile shows 280,000 or so distinct CDR3 sequences, about a fifth of them singletons. Notes on the study in general: A suggestion made by the authors is that each seasonal influenza vaccination recruits few new T cells.

In this sample, this clonotype turned up a few times. Its target is unknown. The sequence was obtained from a man between 50 and 70 years old who received an inactivated influenza vaccine. The sequencing here drew on PBMCs from blood, taken 21 months after vaccination. This chain connects TRBV12-3 or TRBV12-4 to TRBJ2-7; D gene unclear. CDR3: CASSPRSTSYEQYF. CDR3 coding DNA: TGTGCCAGCAGTCCCCGGTCCACAAGCTACGAGCAGTACTTC.